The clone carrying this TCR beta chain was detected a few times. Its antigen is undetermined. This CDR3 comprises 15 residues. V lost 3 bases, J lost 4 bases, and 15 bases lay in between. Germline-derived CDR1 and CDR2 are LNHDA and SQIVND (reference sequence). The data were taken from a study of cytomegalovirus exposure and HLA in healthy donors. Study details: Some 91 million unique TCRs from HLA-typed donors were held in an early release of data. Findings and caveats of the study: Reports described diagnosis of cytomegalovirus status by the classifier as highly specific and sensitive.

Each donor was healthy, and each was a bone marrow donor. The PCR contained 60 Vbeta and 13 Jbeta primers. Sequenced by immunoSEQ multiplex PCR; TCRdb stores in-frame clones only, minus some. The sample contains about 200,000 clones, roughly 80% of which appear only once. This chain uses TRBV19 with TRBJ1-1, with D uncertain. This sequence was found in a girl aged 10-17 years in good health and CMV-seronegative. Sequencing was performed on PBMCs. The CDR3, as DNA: TGTGCCAGTAGTATGGCACGGGTTGGGTTCACTGAAGCTTTCTTT. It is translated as CASSMARVGFTEAFF. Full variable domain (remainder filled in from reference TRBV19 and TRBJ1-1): DGGITQSPKYLFRKEGQNVTLSCEQNLNHDAMYWYRQDPGQGLRLIYYSQIVNDFQKGDIAEGYSVSREKKESFPLTVTSAQKNPTAFYLCASSMARVGFTEAFFGQGTRLTVV.